This T cell receptor beta chain was sequenced for a study of Tregs in tolerant kidney transplant recipients. V lost 3 bases and J lost 7, with 16 bases in between. CDR3 size: 14 residues. Germline CDR1 is MDHEN and CDR2 is SYDVKM. As for this clone: What it binds is not known.

The method was immunoSEQ multiplex PCR; TCRdb's version includes in-frame clones alone and lacks a portion of them. Here the sample spans around 19,000 clones, about four fifths being singletons. Study-level results: Activated donor B cell expansion appeared to reveal the most relevant donor-specific TCRbeta repertoire. Validation in larger populations is needed because few patients were studied.

Unstimulated Tregs (CD4+CD25+CD127-) and CD4+CD25- non-Tregs were sorted from PBMCs. Thawed PBMCs were rested overnight at 37°C with 200 to 250 IU/ml IL-2 before regulatory T cell sorting. The sequence was obtained from a human donor in good health. Input material: Tregs from blood. The V gene is TRBV28, the J gene TRBJ2-7, with D unclear. The DNA for the CDR3 is TGTGCCAGCAGTTTCCCGGGCCGGTCTCGGGAGCAGTACTTC. It codes for CASSFPGRSREQYF.